Described below is a single T cell receptor beta chain sequence and its context. The data derive from a study of a mutant IDH1 vaccine in newly diagnosed glioma. Turning to the study itself: Sex among treated patients split about 60% male, roughly 40% female; mean age was roughly 40 years. It was radiotherapy, temozolomide, or both that patients received previously, with most receiving both.

CDR1 is SGHRS, CDR2 YFSETQ, per germline. This CDR3 region has 15 residues. V shed 2 bases and J 2 bases; nucleotides not matched to a gene: 3. TCRdb's copy holds only in-frame clones and misses some; the assay was immunoSEQ multiplex PCR. The sample has under 25,000 clones; roughly 93% are singletons. The time point here: baseline, week 1 (first vaccination visit). Regarding treatment: pre-vaccination baseline after standard-of-care therapy. Material: PBMCs, obtained from a glioma patient treated with radiotherapy, temozolomide or both. This clonotype originated in a man in his forties or fifties with glioma. The V call is TRBV5-1, the J call TRBJ2-1; 8 bases line up with TRBD2. The CDR3 DNA is TGCGCCAGCAGCTTTAGCGGGGTCCCCTACAATGAGCAGTTCTTC. Its translation is CASSFSGVPYNEQFF.